This TCR beta chain was sequenced for a study of PD-L1 blockade in urothelial cancer (dated by TCRdb to the late 2010s). About the full investigation: Therapy was started in the mid-2010s for all patients, and atezolizumab 1,200 mg was administered intravenously every 3 weeks. An ECOG performance status of 0 or 1 was recorded for the patients, and 0 to 3 prior chemotherapy regimens had been received by the patients. Durable clinical benefit was achieved by nine patients but not by the remaining 20. Blood samples yielded a median of around 150,000 T cells and some 80,000 unique TCRs, with median clonality roughly 0.085. An exploratory multi-omic analysis was conducted of the somatic, immune and clinical correlates of response to PD-L1 blockade with atezolizumab in urothelial cancer. Durable clinical benefit meant progression-free survival longer than 6 months, and TCR features were also tested against progression-free and overall survival. Blood samples were analyzed at 3 weeks after treatment start (second dose) and at 6 weeks after treatment start. Just over 28 patients had pretreatment blood TCR-seq, around 24 had at least one posttreatment blood collection, and around 24 had tumor TCR-seq. About 85% of the roughly 29 patients were identified as males with urothelial cancer of bladder origin, and a prior smoking history was reported by 18 of 29 patients. In the same patients who had TCR sequencing, pretreatment tumors also underwent whole exome sequencing and RNA sequencing. Pretreatment tumor samples and matched peripheral blood, collected serially before and after atezolizumab treatment, underwent TCR sequencing.

V gives up 2 bases and J gives up 0 bases, and the segment between their germline ends measures 16 bases. From the cysteine up to the phenylalanine, the CDR3 has a length of 17 residues. CDR3 DNA only is kept here, 51 bases in frame from base 1. The germline V gene gives CDR1 as MNHNS and CDR2 as SASEGT. The study at large found these results: A pretreatment peripheral blood TCR clonality below the median was linked to improved progression-free and overall survival. Patients with durable benefit showed greater expansion of tumor-associated TCR clones in peripheral blood 3 weeks after starting treatment (n of about 20, p = 0.022). Because the sample size was small (n ≈ 30) and many exploratory analyses were performed, the results are intended to be hypothesis-generating.

Concerning this clone itself: Its antigen has not been determined. Qualities for individual bases were not recorded, and no much larger clone is one base off.

What the time point label conveys for this sample: pretreatment peripheral blood. A total of roughly 31 patients with locally advanced or metastatic urothelial carcinoma, treated at Memorial Sloan Kettering on a trial protocol, made up the cohort. Peripheral blood mononuclear cells were collected from each patient pretreatment and during treatment, giving between 1 and 8 total time points per patient. The Qiagen DNeasy Blood extraction kit was used to purify genomic DNA from total PBMCs and from tumor samples. Collected pretreatment and during treatment, PBMCs were isolated and stored as previously described. To estimate absolute template abundance from read counts, synthetic TCR analog templates were spiked into each PCR. TCRbeta CDR3 regions were amplified from genomic DNA with bias-controlled V and J gene primers using the immunoSEQ assay. Rearranged TCRbeta segments were sequenced at approximately 20X coverage. Per the authors' processing: Clustering was used to correct sequencing errors, and CDR3s were annotated against IMGT so that V, D and J genes could be assigned. Downstream analyses used only productive TCRbeta rearrangements and left out out-of-frame or stop-codon sequences. Clonality was calculated as one minus the Shannon entropy normalized by the log of the number of unique productive sequences. Clones differing between time points or between blood and tumor were identified by Fisher's exact test with Benjamini-Hochberg correction at adjusted p below 0.01. TCRdb took over this immuneACCESS table, retaining in-frame rearrangements with V and J assigned. Such tables are incomplete; in checked studies, under half of the missing clones stem from an unresolved V gene, and the remainder is unexplained. V and J calls and clone size are those listed in that table; D and trimming were worked out from the DNA. This sample has around 45,000 clones in its table, and 80% of those were observed once. The top ten clonotypes cover around 15% of the sample.

This receptor was obtained from a man aged 55 to 69 with urothelial cancer. The input for sequencing was PBMCs, taken around atezolizumab (anti-PD-L1) treatment. Rearrangement joined TRBV6-1 to TRBJ1-2; perhaps TRBD1 is the D gene, with 6 bases matching. The CDR3 is CASSERGRGRANYGYTF. The DNA sequence reads TGTGCCAGCAGTGAACGGGGCAGGGGAAGGGCTAACTATGGCTACACCTTC.